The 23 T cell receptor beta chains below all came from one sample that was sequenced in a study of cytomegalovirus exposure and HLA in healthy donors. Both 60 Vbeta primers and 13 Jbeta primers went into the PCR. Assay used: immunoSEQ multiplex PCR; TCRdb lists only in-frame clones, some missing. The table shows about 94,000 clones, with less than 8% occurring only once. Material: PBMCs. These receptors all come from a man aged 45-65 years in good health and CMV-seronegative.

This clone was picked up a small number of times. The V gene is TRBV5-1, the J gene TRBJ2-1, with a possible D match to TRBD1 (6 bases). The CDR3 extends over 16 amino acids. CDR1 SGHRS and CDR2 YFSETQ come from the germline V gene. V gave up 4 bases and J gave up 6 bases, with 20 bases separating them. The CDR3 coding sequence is TGCGCCAGCAGCCCCCGCCCAGACAGGTTGCGCAATGAGCAGTTCTTC. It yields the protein CASSPRPDRLRNEQFF.

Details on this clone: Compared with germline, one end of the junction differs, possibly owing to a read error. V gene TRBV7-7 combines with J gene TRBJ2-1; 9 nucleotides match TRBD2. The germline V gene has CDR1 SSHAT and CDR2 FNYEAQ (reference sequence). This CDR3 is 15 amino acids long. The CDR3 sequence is CASSYSGGSYNEQFF. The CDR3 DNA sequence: TGTGCTAGCAGTTATAGCGGGGGTAGCTACAATGAGCAGTTCTTC.

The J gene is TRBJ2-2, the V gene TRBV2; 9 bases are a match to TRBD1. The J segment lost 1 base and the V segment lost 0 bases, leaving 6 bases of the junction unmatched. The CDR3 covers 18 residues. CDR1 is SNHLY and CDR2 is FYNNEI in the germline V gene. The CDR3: CASSEAYRGQGNTGELFF. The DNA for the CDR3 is TGTGCCAGCAGTGAAGCGTATCGGGGACAGGGGAACACCGGGGAGCTGTTTTTT.

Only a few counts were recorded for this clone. CDR3 protein: CAISERAGVGSNQPQHF. CDR3 in DNA: TGTGCCATCAGTGAGAGGGCAGGGGTGGGGAGCAATCAGCCCCAGCATTTT. The chain joins TRBV10-3 to TRBJ1-5; maybe TRBD1 (6 bases). V was pared by 2 bases and J by 1 base, with 15 bases between. This CDR3 is built from 17 residues. The germline gives CDR1 ENHRY, CDR2 SYGVKD.

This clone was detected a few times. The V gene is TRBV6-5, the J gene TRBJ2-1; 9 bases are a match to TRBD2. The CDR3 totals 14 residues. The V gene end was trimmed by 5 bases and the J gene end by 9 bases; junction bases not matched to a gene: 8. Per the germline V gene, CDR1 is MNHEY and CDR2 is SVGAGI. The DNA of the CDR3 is TGTGCCAGCAGTCCCTTAGCGGGAGTTGGTGAGCAGTTCTTC. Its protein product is CASSPLAGVGEQFF.

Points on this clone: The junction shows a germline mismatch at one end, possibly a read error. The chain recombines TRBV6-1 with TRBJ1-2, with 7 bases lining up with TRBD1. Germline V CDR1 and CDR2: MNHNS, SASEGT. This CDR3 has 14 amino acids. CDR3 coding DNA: TGTGCCAGCACTGAAAGACAGGGAAACTATGGCTACACCTTC. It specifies CASTERQGNYGYTF.

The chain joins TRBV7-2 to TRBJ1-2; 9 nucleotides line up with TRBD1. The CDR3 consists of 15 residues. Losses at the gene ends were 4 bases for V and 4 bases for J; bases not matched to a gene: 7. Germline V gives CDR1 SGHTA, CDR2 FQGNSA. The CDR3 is CASSSGTGITYGYTF. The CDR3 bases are TGTGCCAGCAGCTCCGGGACAGGGATAACCTATGGCTACACCTTC.

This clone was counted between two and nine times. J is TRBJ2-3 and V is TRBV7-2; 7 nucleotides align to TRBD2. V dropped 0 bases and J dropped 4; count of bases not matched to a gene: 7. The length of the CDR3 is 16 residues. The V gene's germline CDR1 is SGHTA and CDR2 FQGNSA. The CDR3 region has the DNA TGTGCCAGCAGCTTAGCCGGCAGGGAGGGAGCAGATACGCAGTATTTT. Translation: CASSLAGREGADTQYF. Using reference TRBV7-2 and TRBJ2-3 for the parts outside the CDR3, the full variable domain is GAGVSQSPSNKVTEKGKDVELRCDPISGHTALYWYRQSLGQGLEFLIYFQGNSAPDKSGLPSDRFSAERTGGSVSTLTIQRTQQEDSAVYLCASSLAGREGADTQYFGPGTRLTVL.

CDR3: CASSPTGAGESPLHF. DNA of the CDR3: TGTGCCAGCAGCCCGACAGGGGCGGGGGAATCACCCCTCCACTTT. The chain employs TRBV6-4 and TRBJ1-6; TRBD1 aligns across 8 bases. There are 15 residues in the CDR3. Losses at the gene ends were 6 bases for V and 10 bases for J; bases not matched to a gene: 11. The V gene's germline CDR1 is MRHNA and CDR2 SNTAGT.

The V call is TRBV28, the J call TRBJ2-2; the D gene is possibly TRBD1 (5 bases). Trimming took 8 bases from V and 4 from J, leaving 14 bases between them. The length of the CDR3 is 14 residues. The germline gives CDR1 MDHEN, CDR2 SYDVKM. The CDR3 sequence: CASFRQTFTGELFF. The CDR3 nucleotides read TGTGCCAGCTTCCGACAGACATTCACCGGGGAGCTGTTTTTT.

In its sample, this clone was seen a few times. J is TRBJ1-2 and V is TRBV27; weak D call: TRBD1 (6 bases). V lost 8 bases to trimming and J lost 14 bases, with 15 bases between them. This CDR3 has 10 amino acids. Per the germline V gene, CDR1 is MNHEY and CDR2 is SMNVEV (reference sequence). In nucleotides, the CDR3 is TGTGCCAGCGGTGACAGGCGCAAAACCTTC. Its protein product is CASGDRRKTF.

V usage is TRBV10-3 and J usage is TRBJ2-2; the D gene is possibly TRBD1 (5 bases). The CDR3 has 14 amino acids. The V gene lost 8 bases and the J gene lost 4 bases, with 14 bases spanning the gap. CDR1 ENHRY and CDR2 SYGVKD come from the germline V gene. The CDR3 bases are TGTGCCATCGGTAGCCAGGGTGGCACCGGGGAGCTGTTTTTT. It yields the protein CAIGSQGGTGELFF.

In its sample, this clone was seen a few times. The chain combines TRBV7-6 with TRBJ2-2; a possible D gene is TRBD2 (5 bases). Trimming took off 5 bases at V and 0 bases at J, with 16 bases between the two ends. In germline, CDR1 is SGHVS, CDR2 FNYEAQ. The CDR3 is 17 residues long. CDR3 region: CASSTSGSGANTGELFF. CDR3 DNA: TGTGCCAGCAGCACGTCCGGCAGCGGTGCGAACACCGGGGAGCTGTTTTTT.

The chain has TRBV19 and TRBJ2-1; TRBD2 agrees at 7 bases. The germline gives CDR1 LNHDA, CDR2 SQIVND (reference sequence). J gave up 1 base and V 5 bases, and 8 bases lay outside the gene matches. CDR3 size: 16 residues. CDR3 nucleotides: TGTGCCAGTAGTGGACGCGGGAGAGAATCCTACAATGAGCAGTTCTTC. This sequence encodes CASSGRGRESYNEQFF.

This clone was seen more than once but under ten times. In nucleotides, the CDR3 is TGTGCTAGTGGTTTGGCCCTTCCCCCGGAGACCCAGTACTTC. Translated: CASGLALPPETQYF. The chain has TRBV12-5 and TRBJ2-5; D not resolved. CDR3 size: 14 residues. V lost 1 base and J lost 5, with 11 bases in between. Germline V lookup: CDR1 LGHNT, CDR2 FRNRAP. Variable domain in full (rest from reference TRBV12-5 and TRBJ2-5): DARVTQTPRHKVTEMGQEVTMRCQPILGHNTVFWYRQTMMQGLELLAYFRNRAPLDDSGMPKDRFSAEMPDATLATLKIQPSEPRDSAVYFCASGLALPPETQYFGPGTRLLVL.

CDR3 coding DNA: TGTGCCAGCAGACCAGACAGGGTTTCCTACAATGAGCAGTTCTTC. It specifies CASRPDRVSYNEQFF. The chain carries TRBV6-5 and TRBJ2-1; 7 bases align to TRBD1. The CDR3 runs 15 residues. Per germline, CDR1 MNHEY and CDR2 SVGAGI. With 6 bases clipped from V and 1 base from J, the junction kept 6 bases outside the gene matches.

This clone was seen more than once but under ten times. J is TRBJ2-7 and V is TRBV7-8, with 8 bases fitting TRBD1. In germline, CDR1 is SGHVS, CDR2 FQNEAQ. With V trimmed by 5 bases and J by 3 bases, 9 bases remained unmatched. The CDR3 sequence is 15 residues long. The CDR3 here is CASSPRDRSYYEQYF. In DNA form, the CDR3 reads TGTGCCAGCAGCCCCAGGGACAGGAGCTACTACGAGCAGTACTTC.

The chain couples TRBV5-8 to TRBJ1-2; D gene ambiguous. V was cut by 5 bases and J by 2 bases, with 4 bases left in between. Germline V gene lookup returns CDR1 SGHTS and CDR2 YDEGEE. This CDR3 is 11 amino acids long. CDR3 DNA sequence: TGTGCCAGCAGATTAAACTATGGCTACACCTTC. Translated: CASRLNYGYTF.

This CDR3 reads CASSPAGGAYNEQFF. CDR3 coding DNA: TGTGCCAGCAGCCCAGCGGGGGGAGCCTACAATGAGCAGTTCTTC. The rearrangement joins TRBV5-5 to TRBJ2-1, with 9 nucleotides matching TRBD2. The V gene's germline CDR1 is SGHKS and CDR2 YYEKEE (reference sequence). Unmatched junction bases numbered 4, after V lost 4 bases and J lost 2 bases. This CDR3 is 15 amino acids long.

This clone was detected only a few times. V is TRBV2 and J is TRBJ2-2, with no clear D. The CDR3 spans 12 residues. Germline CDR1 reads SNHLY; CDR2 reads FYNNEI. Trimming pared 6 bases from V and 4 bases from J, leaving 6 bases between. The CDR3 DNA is TGTGCCAGCAGGACACCCACCGGGGAGCTGTTTTTT. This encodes CASRTPTGELFF.

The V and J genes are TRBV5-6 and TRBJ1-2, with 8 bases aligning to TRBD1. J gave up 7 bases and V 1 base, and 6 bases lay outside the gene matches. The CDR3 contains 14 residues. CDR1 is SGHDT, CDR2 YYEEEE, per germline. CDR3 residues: CASSLPGGEGGYTF. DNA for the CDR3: TGTGCCAGCAGCTTGCCAGGGGGCGAGGGTGGCTACACCTTC.

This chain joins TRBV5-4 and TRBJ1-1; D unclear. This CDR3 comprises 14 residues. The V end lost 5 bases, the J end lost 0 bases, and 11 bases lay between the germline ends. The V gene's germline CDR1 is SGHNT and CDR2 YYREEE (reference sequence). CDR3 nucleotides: TGTGCCAGCAGTTCCTCGGGTGTGAACACTGAAGCTTTCTTT. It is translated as CASSSSGVNTEAFF.

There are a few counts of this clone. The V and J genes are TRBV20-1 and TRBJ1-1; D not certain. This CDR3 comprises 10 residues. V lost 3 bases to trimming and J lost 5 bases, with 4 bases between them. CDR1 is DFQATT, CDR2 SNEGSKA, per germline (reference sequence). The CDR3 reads CSASRTEAFF. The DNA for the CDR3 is TGCAGTGCTAGTCGGACTGAAGCTTTCTTT.